These 32 T cell receptor beta chains share one sample of origin, sequenced in a study of T cells in Graves' hyperthyroidism and ophthalmopathy. RNA transcripts provided the source from which TCR beta CDR3 regions were amplified. First-round RT-PCR of the TCR CDR3 relied on the HTBI primer set. TCRdb processed the multiplex PCR reads anew with MiXCR; each CDR3 protein has one entry. The profile shows approximately 600,000 distinct CDR3 sequences, 15% to 20% of them singletons. The sequenced sample consisted of blood. The source of these receptors is a woman aged 25 to 39 with Graves' hyperthyroidism.

This clonotype showed up many times. The chain is built from TRBV5-1 and TRBJ2-3, with D perhaps being TRBD1 or TRBD2 (6 bases each). CDR1 is SGHRS and CDR2 is YFSETQ in the germline V gene. V lost 4 bases to trimming and J lost 2 bases, with 14 bases between them. The length of the CDR3 is 15 residues. The CDR3 DNA reads TGCGCCAGCAGCCTATCGGGGGACATCACAGATACGCAGTATTTT. Encoded protein: CASSLSGDITDTQYF.

The genes are TRBV18 and TRBJ2-7, with D uncertain. The CDR3 is 16 residues long. Deletions cut 1 base from V and 1 base from J, with 14 bases between. CDR1 is KGHSH, CDR2 LQKENI, per germline. CDR3 bases: TGTGCCAGCTCACCACTACCCGGACCTTTATCCTACGAGCAGTACTTC. Its translation: CASSPLPGPLSYEQYF.

This clonotype was seen a handful of times. The chain combines TRBV6-1 with TRBJ2-6; D remains unclear. Trimming shortened V by 3 bases and J by 5 bases, and 23 bases separated the two germline ends. Germline V CDR1 and CDR2: MNHNS, SASEGT. This CDR3 region has 19 residues. As DNA, the CDR3 is TGTGCCAGCAGTGAGGCACAGTTACGTCGCCGTTACCGGGCCAACGTCCTGACTTTC. It is translated as CASSEAQLRRRYRANVLTF.

The rearrangement links TRBV20-1 to TRBJ1-2; tentatively, D is TRBD1 (5 bases). Germline V lookup: CDR1 DFQATT, CDR2 SNEGSKA (reference sequence). Trimming removed 2 bases at V and 2 bases at J, with 15 bases between. The CDR3 sequence is 15 residues long. The CDR3 protein is CSARRQTANNYGYTF. DNA for the CDR3: TGCAGTGCTAGACGTCAGACAGCTAACAACTATGGCTACACCTTC.

The rearrangement joins TRBV25-1 to TRBJ1-1; D may be TRBD1 (5 bases). The CDR3 is 13 amino acids. The germline V gene has CDR1 MGHDK and CDR2 SYGVNS. V was clipped by 4 bases and J by 6 bases, with 12 bases between them. The CDR3 loop reads CASSGTIGAEAFF. DNA of the CDR3: TGTGCCAGCAGTGGGACAATTGGCGCTGAAGCTTTCTTT.

Of note for this clonotype: This may arise from a read error, as a much more abundant clone is one base away. This chain uses TRBV2 with TRBJ1-4; possible D gene TRBD1, 5 bases. V lost 10 bases and J lost 4, with 13 bases in between. The CDR3 has 13 residues. The V gene's germline CDR1 is SNHLY and CDR2 FYNNEI. In DNA form, the CDR3 reads TGTGCCAACATAAGGGGAAATAATGAAAAACTGTTTTTT. Its translation is CANIRGNNEKLFF.

Many counts were recorded for this clonotype. The V and J genes are TRBV11-1 and TRBJ2-1, with 8 bases fitting TRBD2. The J segment lost 2 bases and the V segment lost 2 bases, leaving 2 bases of the junction unmatched. The CDR3 spans 15 residues. Germline loops: CDR1 SGHAT, CDR2 FQDESV (reference sequence). CDR3 loop: CASSLKLAAYNEQFF. CDR3 coding DNA: TGTGCCAGCAGCTTAAAACTAGCGGCCTACAATGAGCAGTTCTTC.

The J gene is TRBJ1-4, the V gene TRBV6-2 or TRBV6-3, with D tentatively TRBD1 (6 bases). CDR3 length: 14 residues. From germline, CDR1 is MNHEY and CDR2 SVGEGT. Trimming left V 5 bases short and J 7 bases short, with 14 bases between. CDR3 sequence: CASSIQGAGEKLFF. In DNA form, the CDR3 reads TGTGCCAGCAGTATACAGGGTGCTGGTGAAAAACTGTTTTTT.

The rearrangement links TRBV27 to TRBJ1-5; 8 bases fit TRBD1. The CDR3 covers 12 residues. The V gene end was trimmed by 8 bases and the J gene end by 6 bases; junction bases not matched to a gene: 3. Germline V CDR1 and CDR2: MNHEY, SMNVEV (reference sequence). The CDR3 DNA reads TGTGCCAGCGGGGGGACAGGTCAGCCCCAGCATTTT. It codes for CASGGTGQPQHF.

The chain couples TRBV6-1 to TRBJ2-2; 9 bases agree with TRBD1. Germline assignment: CDR1 MNHNS and CDR2 SASEGT. Unmatched junction bases numbered 12, after V lost 6 bases and J lost 7 bases. CDR3 length: 16 amino acids. CDR3 bases: TGTGCCAGCAGCCTCCCCGGGACAGGGAAAATCGGGGAGCTGTTTTTT. This gives the protein CASSLPGTGKIGELFF.

The chain carries TRBV7-3 and TRBJ1-1; D is uncertain. Trimming cost V 1 base and J 4 bases, with 13 bases left between them. The CDR3 is 15 residues long. In germline, CDR1 is SGHTA, CDR2 FQGTGA. The CDR3 protein is CASSLIAVGGTEAFF. In DNA, the CDR3 is TGTGCCAGCAGCTTAATCGCGGTCGGAGGCACTGAAGCTTTCTTT.

As concerns this clonotype: Its ends do not fully match the called genes, so a read error is possible. The gene calls are TRBV9 and TRBJ2-7; D is perhaps TRBD2 (6 bases). Germline V gene lookup returns CDR1 SGDLS and CDR2 YYNGEE. This CDR3 is 16 amino acids long. CDR3 loop: CARSGRSGVLVYEQYF. For the CDR3, the DNA is TGCGCCCGCAGCGGACGTTCGGGAGTCCTCGTATACGAGCAGTACTTC.

The sample holds many counts of this clonotype. The chain uses TRBV6-6 and TRBJ2-7; 8 bases are a match to TRBD1. The CDR3 is 15 amino acids. In germline, CDR1 is MNHNY, CDR2 SVGAGI (reference sequence). The trim removed 0 bases at V and 3 bases at J, leaving 4 bases unmatched. The CDR3, as DNA: TGTGCCAGCAGTTACTCTCCAGGGGGCTACTACGAGCAGTACTTC. Translated: CASSYSPGGYYEQYF.

This clonotype was seen ten or more times. The chain uses TRBV20-1 and TRBJ2-7; D unclear. The CDR3 loop spans 12 amino acids. Germline V lookup: CDR1 DFQATT, CDR2 SNEGSKA (reference sequence). V was pared by 0 bases and J by 5 bases, with 8 bases between. The CDR3 sequence is CSARDPSDEQYF. The CDR3 DNA reads TGCAGTGCTAGAGATCCAAGCGACGAGCAGTACTTC.

This clonotype was recorded a few times. V usage is TRBV28 and J usage is TRBJ1-6, with no clear D. The CDR3 consists of 13 residues. V gave up 7 bases and J gave up 4 bases, with 8 bases separating them. In germline, CDR1 is MDHEN, CDR2 SYDVKM. The CDR3 bases are TGTGCCAGCAATACTGGTTATAATTCACCCCTCCACTTT. Its translation: CASNTGYNSPLHF.

Note on this clonotype: A much larger clone sits a single nucleotide away, making a read error possible. The gene calls are TRBV30 and TRBJ2-7, with 8 bases aligning to TRBD2. The CDR3 sequence is 15 residues long. V lost 7 bases to trimming and J lost 3 bases; unmatched junction nucleotides: 14. Germline V gives CDR1 GTSNPN, CDR2 SVGIG (reference sequence). The DNA of the CDR3 is TGTGCCTCTCTCCCATCCGGGACTAGGCGCTACGAGCAGTACTTC. It is translated as CASLPSGTRRYEQYF.

This sequence joins TRBV27 and TRBJ1-5, with a weak D call TRBD1 (5 bases). This CDR3 region has 17 residues. CDR1 is MNHEY, CDR2 SMNVEV, per germline (reference sequence). Trimming removed 4 bases from V and 5 bases from J, with 21 bases in between. The CDR3 coding sequence is TGTGCCAGCAGTTCCCCCAGGGCCAGGCAATGGGATCAGCCCCAGCATTTT. Protein product: CASSSPRARQWDQPQHF.

The chain employs TRBV20-1 and TRBJ2-5; 9 bases are a match to TRBD2. Germline CDR1 is DFQATT and CDR2 is SNEGSKA (reference sequence). V shed 6 bases and J 5 bases; nucleotides not matched to a gene: 13. The CDR3 consists of 15 residues. The CDR3 DNA is TGCAGTGCGCACGAAGGGACTAGCAATTACGAGACCCAGTACTTC. Protein sequence: CSAHEGTSNYETQYF.

The chain carries TRBV5-4 and TRBJ2-2; 9 positions match TRBD2. The CDR3 consists of 17 residues. V was pared by 1 base and J by 5 bases, with 9 bases of the junction left unmatched. Germline V lookup: CDR1 SGHNT, CDR2 YYREEE (reference sequence). Here the CDR3 reads CASSLRTLAGLTGELFF. The DNA for the CDR3 is TGTGCCAGCAGCTTGCGCACGCTAGCGGGGCTAACCGGGGAGCTGTTTTTT.

Ten or more counts support this clonotype. This sequence joins TRBV6-1 and TRBJ1-1; unclear D gene. The CDR3 spans 13 residues. Germline assignment: CDR1 MNHNS and CDR2 SASEGT. Between the trimmed V and J ends, which lost 1 base and 1 base, there was a span of 4 bases. CDR3 nucleotides: TGTGCCAGCAGTGAAGTGAAGAACACTGAAGCTTTCTTT. It specifies CASSEVKNTEAFF.

This clonotype was found a few times. The chain recombines TRBV20-1 with TRBJ2-3; D is unresolved. Germline V gene sequence: CDR1 DFQATT, CDR2 SNEGSKA (reference sequence). Trimming shortened V by 5 bases and J by 4 bases, and 7 bases separated the two germline ends. The length of the CDR3 is 11 residues. For the CDR3, the DNA is TGCAGTGCTCCCAAAGCAGATACGCAGTATTTT. This sequence encodes CSAPKADTQYF.

With respect to this clonotype: The junction and the germline gene differ at one end; a read error may be behind it. The chain couples TRBV28 to TRBJ1-2, with D perhaps TRBD1 (6 bases). There are 15 residues in the CDR3. In germline, CDR1 is MDHEN, CDR2 SYDVKM. CDR3 sequence (DNA): TGTGCCGGCAGCACCCAGGGGAGGGTGATCTATGGCTACACCTTC. It is translated as CAGSTQGRVIYGYTF.

Points on this clonotype: An end of the junction does not agree with germline; a read error may underlie this. The chain joins TRBV6-5 to TRBJ2-1, with D perhaps matching TRBD1 or TRBD2 (5 bases each). This CDR3 is 16 amino acids long. Germline V CDR1 and CDR2: MNHEY, SVGAGI. CDR3 coding DNA: TGTGCCAGCAGTGACTCTGTGGGGGTGTACCTCAATGAGCAGTTCTTC. Translated, it gives CASSDSVGVYLNEQFF.

This chain connects TRBV7-8 to TRBJ1-5; no reliable D call. Per germline, CDR1 SGHVS and CDR2 FQNEAQ. The CDR3 is made up of 14 amino acids. V was trimmed by 4 bases and J by 1 base, leaving 8 bases between them. The CDR3 loop is CASSSITSNQPQHF. The CDR3 bases are TGTGCCAGCAGCTCCATTACGAGCAATCAGCCCCAGCATTTT.

This clonotype was detected many times. The rearrangement uses TRBV28 and TRBJ1-2; D is uncertain. Per germline, CDR1 MDHEN and CDR2 SYDVKM. This CDR3 spans 15 amino acids. Trimming stripped 4 bases from V and 0 bases from J, with 12 bases between. CDR3 sequence (DNA): TGTGCCAGCAGTTCCTATCCCCGGGCTAACTATGGCTACACCTTC. It is translated as CASSSYPRANYGYTF.

This clonotype was recorded a few times. In DNA form, the CDR3 reads TGCGCCAGCACAGTGGCTAGCGGGAGTTACAATGAGCAGTTCTTC. This encodes CASTVASGSYNEQFF. The rearrangement joins TRBV10-2 to TRBJ2-1, with 10 bases that match TRBD2. This CDR3 spans 15 amino acids. V shed 7 bases and J 4 bases; nucleotides not matched to a gene: 7. The germline CDR1 and CDR2 sequences are WSHSY and SAAADI.

The sample holds many counts of this clonotype. V usage is TRBV11-1 and J usage is TRBJ2-7; D may be TRBD2 (6 bases). CDR1 is SGHAT and CDR2 is FQDESV in the germline V gene (reference sequence). This CDR3 has 15 amino acids. With 1 base removed from V and 2 bases from J, the gap between germline ends came to 12 bases. DNA of the CDR3: TGTGCCAGCAGCTTAGGTAGCGGAAGGACCTACGAGCAGTACTTC. Translating gives CASSLGSGRTYEQYF.

About this clonotype: A much larger clone differs by one base, so this may be a read error. V and J are TRBV3-1 and TRBJ2-7, with a possible D match to TRBD1 (5 bases). Germline CDR1 is LGHDT and CDR2 is YNNKEL (reference sequence). This CDR3 spans 12 amino acids. Trimming shortened V by 0 bases and J by 5 bases, and 5 bases separated the two germline ends. CDR3 DNA: TGTGCCAGCAGCCAAGAGGGGCACGAGCAGTACTTC. It codes for CASSQEGHEQYF.

This clonotype was recorded many times. The chain uses TRBV28 and TRBJ2-3, with a tentative D call TRBD2 (5 bases). Germline V gene lookup returns CDR1 MDHEN and CDR2 SYDVKM. The CDR3 is 15 amino acids. V dropped 3 bases and J dropped 0 bases, with 10 bases sitting between them. The CDR3 is CASSFFGDSTDTQYF. CDR3 in DNA: TGTGCCAGCAGTTTTTTCGGGGATAGCACAGATACGCAGTATTTT.

This clonotype has just a few counts. The gene calls are TRBV9 and TRBJ2-7, with TRBD2 matching 8 bases. The CDR3 runs to 12 residues. J lost 7 bases, V lost 4 bases, and 4 bases had no gene match. The V gene's germline CDR1 is SGDLS and CDR2 YYNGEE. The CDR3 nucleotides read TGTGCCAGCAGCCGCGGGAGGTTGGAGCAGTACTTC. Protein product: CASSRGRLEQYF.

This clonotype has at least ten counts. This rearrangement joins TRBV20-1 to TRBJ2-7; 9 bases match TRBD2. Germline loops: CDR1 DFQATT, CDR2 SNEGSKA (reference sequence). After removal of 1 base from V and 7 bases from J, the junction contained 8 bases not matched to a gene. CDR3 size: 14 residues. CDR3 nucleotide sequence: TGCAGTGCTAGAGGCGCGACTAGCGGCATGGAGCAGTACTTC. Translating gives CSARGATSGMEQYF.

In regard to this clonotype: Here the CDR3 omits its conserved ending phenylalanine or tryptophan, so a read error is the likely source. The chain is built from TRBV9 and TRBJ2-2; no clear D gene. Trimming cost V 2 bases and J 5 bases, with 7 bases left between them. CDR3 length: 13 residues. Germline V gene data show CDR1 as SGDLS and CDR2 as YYNGEE. The CDR3 region has the DNA TGTGCCAGCAGCGTTACCAGAACCGGGGAGCTGTTTGTT. It codes for CASSVTRTGELFV.